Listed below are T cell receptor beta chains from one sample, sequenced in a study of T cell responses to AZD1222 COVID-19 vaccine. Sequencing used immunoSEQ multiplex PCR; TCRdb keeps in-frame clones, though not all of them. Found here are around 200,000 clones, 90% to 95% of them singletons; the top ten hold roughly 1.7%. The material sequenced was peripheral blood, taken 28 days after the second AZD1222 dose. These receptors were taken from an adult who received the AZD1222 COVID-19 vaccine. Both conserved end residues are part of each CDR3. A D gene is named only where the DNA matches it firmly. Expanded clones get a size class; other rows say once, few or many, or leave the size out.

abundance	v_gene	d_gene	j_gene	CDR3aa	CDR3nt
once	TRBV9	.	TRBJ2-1	CASTGGPNNNEQFF	TGTGCCAGCACCGGAGGGCCCAATAATAATGAGCAGTTCTTC
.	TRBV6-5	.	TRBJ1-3	CASRKGNTIYF	TGTGCCAGCAGAAAAGGAAACACCATATATTTT
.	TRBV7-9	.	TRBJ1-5	CASSLIGGNQPQHF	TGTGCCAGCAGCTTGATCGGGGGCAATCAGCCCCAGCATTTT
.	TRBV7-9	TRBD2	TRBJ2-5	CASSLGTSGRGRETQYF	TGTGCCAGCAGCTTAGGGACTAGCGGGAGAGGGCGAGAGACCCAGTACTTC
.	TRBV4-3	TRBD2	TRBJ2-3	CASSPPLGLAGGTNQLDTQYF	TGCGCCAGCAGCCCTCCCCTAGGGCTAGCGGGGGGGACGAATCAGTTGGATACGCAGTATTTT
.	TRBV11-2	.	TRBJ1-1	CASSLGLGVWNTEAFF	TGTGCCAGCAGCTTAGGCCTTGGGGTTTGGAACACTGAAGCTTTCTTT
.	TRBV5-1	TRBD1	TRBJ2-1	CASVRDSSYNEQFF	TGCGCCAGCGTCCGGGACAGCTCCTACAATGAGCAGTTCTTC
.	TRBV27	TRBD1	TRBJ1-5	CASSSETGTPNQPQHF	TGTGCCAGCAGTTCTGAGACAGGGACCCCAAATCAGCCCCAGCATTTT
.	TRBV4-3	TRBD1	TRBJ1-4	CASSQELQQGSEKLFF	TGCGCCAGCAGCCAAGAGCTTCAACAGGGGAGTGAAAAACTGTTTTTT
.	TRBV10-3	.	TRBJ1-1	CAISADRDTEAFF	TGTGCCATCAGTGCAGATCGGGACACTGAAGCTTTCTTT
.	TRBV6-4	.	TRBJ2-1	CASSDSMTNYNEQFF	TGTGCCAGCAGTGACTCGATGACCAACTACAATGAGCAGTTCTTC
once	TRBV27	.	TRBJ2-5	CASSLSRQGETQYF	TGTGCCAGCAGTTTATCCCGGCAGGGCGAGACCCAGTACTTC
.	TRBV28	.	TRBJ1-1	CASTATQGFGTEAFF	TGTGCCAGCACTGCGACCCAGGGTTTTGGCACTGAAGCTTTCTTT
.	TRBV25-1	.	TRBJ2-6	CASSDRAPGANVLTF	TGTGCCAGCAGTGATCGCGCCCCGGGGGCCAACGTCCTGACTTTC
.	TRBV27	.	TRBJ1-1	CASSSKKTGHQNTEAFF	TGTGCCAGCAGTTCGAAGAAAACGGGACATCAGAACACTGAAGCTTTCTTT
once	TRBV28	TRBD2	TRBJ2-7	CASSTLMRETSYEQYF	TGTGCCAGCAGTACCTTGATGCGGGAGACCTCCTACGAGCAGTACTTC
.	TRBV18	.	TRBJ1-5	CASSPIHGVDQPQHF	TGTGCCAGCTCACCGATTCACGGAGTTGATCAGCCCCAGCATTTT
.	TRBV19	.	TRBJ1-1	CASSIIAGATKSEAFF	TGTGCCAGTAGTATTATCGCAGGGGCGACCAAAAGTGAAGCTTTCTTT
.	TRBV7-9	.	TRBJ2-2	CASSHGAGSPGELFF	TGTGCCAGCAGCCACGGAGCAGGATCCCCCGGGGAGCTGTTTTTT
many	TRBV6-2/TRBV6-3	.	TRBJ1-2	CASSPTANYGYTF	TGTGCCAGCAGTCCGACAGCGAACTATGGCTACACCTTC
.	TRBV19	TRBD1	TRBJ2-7	CASSTYRGSYEQYF	TGTGCCAGTAGTACTTACAGGGGCTCCTACGAGCAGTACTTC
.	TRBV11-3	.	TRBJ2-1	CASSVRQKDEQFF	TGTGCCAGCAGCGTAAGACAGAAGGATGAGCAGTTCTTC
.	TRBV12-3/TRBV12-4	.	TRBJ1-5	CASSKGGGQPQHF	TGTGCCAGCAGTAAAGGGGGAGGCCAGCCCCAGCATTTT
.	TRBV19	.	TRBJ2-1	CASSIGGLGEQFF	TGTGCCAGTAGTATAGGGGGCTTGGGTGAGCAGTTCTTC
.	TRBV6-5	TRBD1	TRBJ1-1	CASSYAGQGVEAFF	TGTGCCAGCAGTTACGCGGGACAGGGGGTTGAAGCTTTCTTT
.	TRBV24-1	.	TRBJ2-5	CATSDLGDLKETQYF	TGTGCCACCAGTGATTTGGGGGACTTGAAAGAGACCCAGTACTTC
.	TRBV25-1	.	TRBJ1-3	CASSRGPGNTIYF	TGTGCCAGCAGTAGGGGACCTGGAAACACCATATATTTT
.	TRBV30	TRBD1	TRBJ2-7	CAWGGQAYEQYF	TGTGCCTGGGGGGGACAGGCCTACGAGCAGTACTTC
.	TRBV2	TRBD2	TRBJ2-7	CASSEMGRVAGEQYF	TGTGCCAGCAGTGAAATGGGGAGGGTCGCAGGCGAGCAGTACTTC
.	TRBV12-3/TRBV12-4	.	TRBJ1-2	CASTKTVDYGYTF	TGTGCCAGCACTAAGACAGTGGACTATGGCTACACCTTC
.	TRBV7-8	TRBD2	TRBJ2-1	CASSLRAGLAVHNEQFF	TGTGCCAGCAGCTTAAGGGCCGGACTAGCTGTCCACAATGAGCAGTTCTTC
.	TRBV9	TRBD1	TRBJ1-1	CASSVLTGVRTEAFF	TGTGCCAGCAGCGTCCTCACAGGGGTACGTACTGAAGCTTTCTTT
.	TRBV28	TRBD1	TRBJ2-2	CASSLRQGGTGELFF	TGTGCCAGCAGCCTCCGACAGGGCGGCACCGGGGAGCTGTTTTTT
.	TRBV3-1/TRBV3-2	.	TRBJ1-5	CASSQGTRPQHF	TGTGCCAGCAGCCAGGGGACGCGGCCCCAGCATTTT
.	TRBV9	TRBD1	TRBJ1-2	CASSVDAGGYGYTF	TGTGCCAGCAGCGTAGATGCAGGGGGCTATGGCTACACCTTC
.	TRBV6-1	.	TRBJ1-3	CASSESGSPRNTIYF	TGTGCCAGCAGTGAAAGTGGCTCGCCCCGAAACACCATATATTTT
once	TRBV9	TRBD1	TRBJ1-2	CASSVGRARGNYGYTF	TGTGCCAGCAGCGTAGGTCGGGCCAGGGGGAACTATGGCTACACCTTC
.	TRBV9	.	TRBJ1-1	CASSVVSNTEAFF	TGTGCCAGCAGCGTAGTTTCGAACACTGAAGCTTTCTTT
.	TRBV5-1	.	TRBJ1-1	CASSAGDTEAFF	TGCGCCAGCAGTGCAGGGGACACTGAAGCTTTCTTT
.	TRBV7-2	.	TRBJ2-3	CASSLASGTDTQYF	TGTGCCAGCAGCTTAGCTAGCGGCACAGATACGCAGTATTTT
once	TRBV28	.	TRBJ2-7	CASSLSSGISYEQYF	TGTGCCAGCAGTTTATCAAGCGGTATCTCCTACGAGCAGTACTTC
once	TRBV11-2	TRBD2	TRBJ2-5	CASSLKTSGIHKETQYF	TGTGCCAGCAGTCTTAAGACTAGCGGGATACACAAAGAGACCCAGTACTTC
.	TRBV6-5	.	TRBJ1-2	CASSYSMTVIYGYTF	TGTGCCAGCAGTTACTCTATGACAGTAATCTATGGCTACACCTTC
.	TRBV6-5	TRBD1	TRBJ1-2	CASSNRDRGLGYTF	TGTGCCAGCAGTAACCGGGACAGGGGACTAGGCTACACCTTC
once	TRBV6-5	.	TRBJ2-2	CASSYRENTGELFF	TGTGCCAGCAGTTACCGTGAGAACACCGGGGAGCTGTTTTTT
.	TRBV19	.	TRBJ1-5	CASRGNGRNQPQHF	TGTGCCAGTAGGGGGAATGGGCGCAATCAGCCCCAGCATTTT
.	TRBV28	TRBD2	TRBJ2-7	CASRISGSYEQYF	TGTGCCAGCAGAATTAGCGGGAGTTACGAGCAGTACTTC
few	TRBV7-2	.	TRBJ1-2	CASTPDRYYGYTF	TGTGCCAGCACCCCGGACAGATACTATGGCTACACCTTC
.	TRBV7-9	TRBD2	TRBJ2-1	CASSRTGTSVYNEQFF	TGTGCCAGCAGCCGTACCGGGACTAGCGTTTACAATGAGCAGTTCTTC
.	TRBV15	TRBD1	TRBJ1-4	CATSRDREGQGSEKLFF	TGTGCCACCAGCAGAGATCGTGAGGGACAGGGGAGTGAAAAACTGTTTTTT
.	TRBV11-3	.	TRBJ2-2	CASSSGQTNTGELFF	TGTGCCAGCAGTTCTGGACAGACGAACACCGGGGAGCTGTTTTTT